This T cell receptor beta chain was obtained from a study of cytomegalovirus exposure and HLA in healthy donors. Overall study context: The Caucasian-associated ancestry cluster contained 81% of the 300 to 450 genotyped donors.

On this clone itself: Its antigen remains unidentified.

This CDR3 is 14 amino acids long. Losses at the gene ends were 1 base for V and 7 bases for J; bases not matched to a gene: 5. CDR1 and CDR2 (germline): SGHTA, FQGNSA. The PCR had 60 Vbeta and 13 Jbeta primers. Per the original methods: There were around 78 million unique TCR beta chains by a later count, and 10 million to 12 million of them were shared. TCRdb keeps only in-frame clones here, not all; method: immunoSEQ multiplex PCR. The D gene and trimming were derived from the DNA, and the V and J assignments and clone size from that table. Of about 130,000 clones listed, 80% are singletons. Overall study findings and caveats: Associated with cytomegalovirus, according to the listing, were 150 to 200 TCR beta chains.

The sequencing input was PBMCs. The origin of this receptor is a woman aged 40 to 50 in good health and CMV-seronegative. The chain carries TRBV7-2 and TRBJ1-1, with 8 bases aligning to TRBD1. In DNA, the CDR3 is TGTGCCAGCAGCTTAGGGGCAGGGGGCATTGAAGCTTTCTTT. This codes for CASSLGAGGIEAFF.